This T cell receptor (beta chain) is from a study of graft-versus-host responses after intestinal transplantation. Study-wide background: Once they had received anti-thymocyte globulin induction, all recipients took tacrolimus and steroids for approximately three years.

As to this clone: Its cognate antigen is unknown.

The study's findings and limits: The authors found GvH clones in recipient marrow, some appearing first in ileum or blood. Within the allografts of patients who had graft-donor T cell macrochimerism, graft-versus-host to host-versus-graft clonal ratios were high.

Here immunoSEQ multiplex PCR was the method, and the copy in TCRdb shows in-frame clones only, minus some. In the table there are 80,000 or so clones, about 92% of which are singletons. Trimming at V came to 4 bases and at J to 4 bases, leaving 16 bases not matched to a gene. The CDR3 spans 19 residues. Germline V lookup: CDR1 SGDLS, CDR2 YYNGEE. The chain is built from TRBV9 and TRBJ2-2, with 10 bases identical to TRBD1. The source material was PBMCs, sampled 98 days after intestinal transplantation. This receptor was taken from a human patient who received an intestinal transplant, so some T cells may come from the graft donor. CDR3 residues: CASSFPGTGAQGGTGELFF. CDR3 sequence (DNA): TGTGCCAGCAGCTTCCCCGGGACAGGGGCACAAGGGGGCACCGGGGAGCTGTTTTTT. Together with reference TRBV9 and TRBJ2-2, the CDR3 gives the full variable domain: DSGVTQTPKHLITATGQRVTLRCSPRSGDLSVYWYQQSLDQGLQFLIQYYNGEERAKGNILERFSAQQFPDLHSELNLSSLELGDSALYFCASSFPGTGAQGGTGELFFGEGSRLTVL.